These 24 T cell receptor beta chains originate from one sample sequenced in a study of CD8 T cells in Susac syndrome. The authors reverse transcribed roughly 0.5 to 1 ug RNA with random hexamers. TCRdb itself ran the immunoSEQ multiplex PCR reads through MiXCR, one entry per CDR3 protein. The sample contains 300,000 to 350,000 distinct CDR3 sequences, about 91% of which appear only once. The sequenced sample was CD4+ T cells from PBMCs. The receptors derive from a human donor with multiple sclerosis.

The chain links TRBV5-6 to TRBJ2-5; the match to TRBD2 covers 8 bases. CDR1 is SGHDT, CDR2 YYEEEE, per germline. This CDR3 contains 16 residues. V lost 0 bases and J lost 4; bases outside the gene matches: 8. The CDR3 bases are TGTGCCAGCAGCTTGGCGGTAGCGGGGTCCGGAGAGACCCAGTACTTC. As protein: CASSLAVAGSGETQYF.

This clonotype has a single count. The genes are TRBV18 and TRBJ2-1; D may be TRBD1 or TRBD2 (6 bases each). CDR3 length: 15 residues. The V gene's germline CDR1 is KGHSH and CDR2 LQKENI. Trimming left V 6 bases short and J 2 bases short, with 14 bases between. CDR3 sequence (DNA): TGTGCCAGCTCGCGCTTGGAGGGGGCCTACAATGAGCAGTTCTTC. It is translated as CASSRLEGAYNEQFF. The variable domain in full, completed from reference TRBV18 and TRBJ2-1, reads NAGVMQNPRHLVRRRGQEARLRCSPMKGHSHVYWYRQLPEEGLKFMVYLQKENIIDESGMPKERFSAEFPKEGPSILRIQQVVRGDSAAYFCASSRLEGAYNEQFFGPGTRLTVL.

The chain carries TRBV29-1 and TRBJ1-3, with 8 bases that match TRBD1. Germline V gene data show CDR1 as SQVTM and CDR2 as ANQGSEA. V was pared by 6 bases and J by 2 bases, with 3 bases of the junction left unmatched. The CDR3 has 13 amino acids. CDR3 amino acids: CSVSTGAGNTIYF. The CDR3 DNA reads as TGCAGCGTCTCGACAGGGGCTGGAAACACCATATATTTT. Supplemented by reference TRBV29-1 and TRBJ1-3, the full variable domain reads SAVISQKPSRDICQRGTSLTIQCQVDSQVTMMFWYRQQPGQSLTLIATANQGSEATYESGFVIDKFPISRPNLTFSTLTVSNMSPEDSSIYLCSVSTGAGNTIYFGEGSWLTVV.

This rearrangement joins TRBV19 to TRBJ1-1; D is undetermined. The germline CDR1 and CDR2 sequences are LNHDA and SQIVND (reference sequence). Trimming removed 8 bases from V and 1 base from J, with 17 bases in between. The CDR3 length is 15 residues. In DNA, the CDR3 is TGTGCCAGTCGACCCCCTGGCGATTGGAACACTGAAGCTTTCTTT. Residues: CASRPPGDWNTEAFF.

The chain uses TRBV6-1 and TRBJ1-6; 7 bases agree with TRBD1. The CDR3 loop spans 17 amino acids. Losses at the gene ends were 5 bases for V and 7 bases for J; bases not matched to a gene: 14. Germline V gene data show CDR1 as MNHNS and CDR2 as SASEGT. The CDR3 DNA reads TGTGCCAGCAGTCCCCGAGGGGGCATGGGCCGAAATTCACCCCTCCACTTT. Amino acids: CASSPRGGMGRNSPLHF.

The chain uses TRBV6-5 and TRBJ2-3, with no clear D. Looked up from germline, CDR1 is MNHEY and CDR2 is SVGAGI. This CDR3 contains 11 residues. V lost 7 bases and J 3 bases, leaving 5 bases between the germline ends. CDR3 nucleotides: TGTGCCAGCACGGAAACAGATACGCAGTATTTT. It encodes CASTETDTQYF.

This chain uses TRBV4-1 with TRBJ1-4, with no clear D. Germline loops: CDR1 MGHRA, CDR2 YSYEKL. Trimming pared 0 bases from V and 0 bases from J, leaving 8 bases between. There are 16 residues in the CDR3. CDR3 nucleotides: TGCGCCAGCAGCCAAGAAACGGGAGCAACTAATGAAAAACTGTTTTTT. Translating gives CASSQETGATNEKLFF.

This CDR3 reads CASSQDLPTGNTIYF. The CDR3 DNA reads TGCGCCAGCAGCCAAGATCTCCCTACTGGAAACACCATATATTTT. This chain connects TRBV4-3 to TRBJ1-3; D is unresolved. Germline lookup yields CDR1 LGHNA and CDR2 YSLEER. Between the trimmed V and J ends, which lost 0 bases and 2 bases, there was a span of 8 bases. CDR3 length: 15 residues.

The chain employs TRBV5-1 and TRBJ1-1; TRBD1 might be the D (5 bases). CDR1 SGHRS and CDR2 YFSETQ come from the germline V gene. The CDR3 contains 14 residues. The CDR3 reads CSSQAGRRNTEAFF. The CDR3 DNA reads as TGCTCCTCCCAGGCAGGGCGGAGGAACACTGAAGCTTTCTTT.

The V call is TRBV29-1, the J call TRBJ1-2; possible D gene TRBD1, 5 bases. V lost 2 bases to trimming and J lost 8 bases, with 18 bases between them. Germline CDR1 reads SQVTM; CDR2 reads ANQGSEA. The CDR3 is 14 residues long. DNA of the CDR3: TGCAGCGTTGAACAGGCCGCTTGGGGGAAAGGCTACACCTTC. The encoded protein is CSVEQAAWGKGYTF.

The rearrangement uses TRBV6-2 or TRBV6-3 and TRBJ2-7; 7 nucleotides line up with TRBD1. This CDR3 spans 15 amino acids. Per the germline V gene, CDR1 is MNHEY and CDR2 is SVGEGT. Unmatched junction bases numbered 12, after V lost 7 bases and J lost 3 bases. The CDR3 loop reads CASKSTGRSIYEQYF. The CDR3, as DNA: TGTGCCAGCAAGTCGACAGGGCGGAGTATCTACGAGCAGTACTTC.

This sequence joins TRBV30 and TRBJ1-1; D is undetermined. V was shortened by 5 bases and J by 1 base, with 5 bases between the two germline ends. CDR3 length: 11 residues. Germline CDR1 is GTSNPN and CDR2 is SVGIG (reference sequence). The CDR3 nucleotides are TGTGCCTGGGCCTGGAACACTGAAGCTTTCTTT. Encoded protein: CAWAWNTEAFF.

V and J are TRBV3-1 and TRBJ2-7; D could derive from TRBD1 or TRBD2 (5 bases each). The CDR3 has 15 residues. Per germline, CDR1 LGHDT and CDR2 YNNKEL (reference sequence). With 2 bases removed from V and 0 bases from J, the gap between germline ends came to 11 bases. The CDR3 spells CASSQRDRFSYEQYF. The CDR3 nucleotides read TGTGCCAGCAGCCAAAGGGACCGGTTCTCCTACGAGCAGTACTTC.

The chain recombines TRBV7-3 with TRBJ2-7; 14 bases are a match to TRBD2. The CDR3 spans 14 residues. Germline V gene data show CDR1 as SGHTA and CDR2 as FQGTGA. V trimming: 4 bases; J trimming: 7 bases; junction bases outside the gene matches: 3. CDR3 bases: TGTGCCAGCAGCTCGGGACTAGCGGGGGCTGAGCAGTACTTC. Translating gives CASSSGLAGAEQYF.

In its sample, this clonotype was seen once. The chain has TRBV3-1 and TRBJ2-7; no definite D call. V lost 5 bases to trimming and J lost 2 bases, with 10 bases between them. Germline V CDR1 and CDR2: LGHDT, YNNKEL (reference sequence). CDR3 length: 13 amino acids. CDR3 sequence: CASSSGPPYEQYF. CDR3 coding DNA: TGTGCCAGCAGCTCCGGGCCCCCCTACGAGCAGTACTTC.

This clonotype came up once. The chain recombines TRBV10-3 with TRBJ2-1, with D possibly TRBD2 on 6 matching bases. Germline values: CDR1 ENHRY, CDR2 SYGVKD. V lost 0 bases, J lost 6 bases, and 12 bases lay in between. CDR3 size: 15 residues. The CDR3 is CAISESAGRGNEQFF. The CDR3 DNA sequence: TGTGCCATCAGTGAGTCGGCGGGACGAGGCAATGAGCAGTTCTTC.

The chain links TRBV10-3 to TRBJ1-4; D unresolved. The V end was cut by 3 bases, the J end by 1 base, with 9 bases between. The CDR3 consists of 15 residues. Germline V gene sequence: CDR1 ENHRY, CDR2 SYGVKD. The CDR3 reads CAISELGLTNEKLFF. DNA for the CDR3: TGTGCCATCAGTGAATTGGGGTTAACTAATGAAAAACTGTTTTTT.

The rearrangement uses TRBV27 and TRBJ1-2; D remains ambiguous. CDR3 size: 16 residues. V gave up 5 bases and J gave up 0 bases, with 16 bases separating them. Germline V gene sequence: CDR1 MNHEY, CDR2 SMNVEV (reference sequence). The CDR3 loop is CASSPWRQHTNYGYTF. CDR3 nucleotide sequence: TGTGCCAGCAGTCCTTGGCGGCAGCACACTAACTATGGCTACACCTTC.

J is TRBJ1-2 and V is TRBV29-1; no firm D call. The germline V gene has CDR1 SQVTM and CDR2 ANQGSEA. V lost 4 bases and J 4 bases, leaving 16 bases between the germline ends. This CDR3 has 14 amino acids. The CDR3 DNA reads TGCAGCGTTGCTTCAAACGACGGGTTCTATGGCTACACCTTC. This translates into CSVASNDGFYGYTF.

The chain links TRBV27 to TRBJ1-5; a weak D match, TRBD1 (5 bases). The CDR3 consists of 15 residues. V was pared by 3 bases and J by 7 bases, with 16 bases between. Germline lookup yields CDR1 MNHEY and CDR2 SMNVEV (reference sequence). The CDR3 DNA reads TGTGCCAGCAGTTTTAGCGGGGGAAGGGGACAGCCCCAGCATTTT. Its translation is CASSFSGGRGQPQHF.

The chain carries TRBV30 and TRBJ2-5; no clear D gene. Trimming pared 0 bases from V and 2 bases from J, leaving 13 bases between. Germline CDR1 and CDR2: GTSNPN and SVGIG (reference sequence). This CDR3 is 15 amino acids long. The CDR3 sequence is CAWSVLMVGQETQYF. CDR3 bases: TGTGCCTGGAGTGTATTAATGGTAGGACAAGAGACCCAGTACTTC.

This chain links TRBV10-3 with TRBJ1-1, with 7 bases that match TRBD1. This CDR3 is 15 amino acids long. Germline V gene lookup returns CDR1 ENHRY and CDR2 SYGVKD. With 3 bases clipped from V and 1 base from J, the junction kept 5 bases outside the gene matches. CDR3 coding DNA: TGTGCCATCAGTGAATTGGGACAGTCGAACACTGAAGCTTTCTTT. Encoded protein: CAISELGQSNTEAFF.

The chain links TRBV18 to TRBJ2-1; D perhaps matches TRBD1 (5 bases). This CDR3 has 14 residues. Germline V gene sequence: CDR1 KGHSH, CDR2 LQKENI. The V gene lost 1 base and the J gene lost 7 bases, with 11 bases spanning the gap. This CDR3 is CASSPRQSHNEQFF. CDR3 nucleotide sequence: TGTGCCAGCTCACCACGACAGAGCCATAATGAGCAGTTCTTC.

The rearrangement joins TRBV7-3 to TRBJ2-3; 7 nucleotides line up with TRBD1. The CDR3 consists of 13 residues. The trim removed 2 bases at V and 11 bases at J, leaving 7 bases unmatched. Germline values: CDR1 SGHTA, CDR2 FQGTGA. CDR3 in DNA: TGTGCCAGCAGCTTACAACAGGGGAAGATGCAGTATTTT. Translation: CASSLQQGKMQYF.